Presented here are 9 T cell receptor beta chains from one specimen sequenced in a study of cytomegalovirus exposure and HLA in healthy donors. Primers for the PCR totalled 60 Vbeta and 13 Jbeta. Profiling relied on immunoSEQ multiplex PCR, and the TCRdb table lists in-frame clones only, not all of them. The repertoire holds over 100,000 clones, with 81% as singletons. The sample taken for sequencing was PBMCs. Receptor source: a young woman in good health and CMV-seronegative.

The chain is built from TRBV18 and TRBJ2-5, with 7 bases lining up with TRBD1. The germline CDR1 and CDR2 sequences are KGHSH and LQKENI. J was trimmed by 1 base and V by 3 bases; bases with no gene match: 5. This CDR3 spans 15 amino acids. This CDR3 is CASSPGTAFQETQYF. The CDR3 nucleotides are TGTGCCAGCTCACCCGGGACAGCCTTCCAAGAGACCCAGTACTTC.

This clone has just a few counts. The chain uses TRBV4-3 and TRBJ2-1, with D maybe TRBD1 (6 bases). V lost 0 bases and J lost 2, with 8 bases in between. The CDR3 loop spans 15 amino acids. Germline-derived CDR1 and CDR2 are LGHNA and YSLEER. The CDR3 spells CASSQDQGPYNEQFF. CDR3 nucleotide sequence: TGCGCCAGCAGCCAAGATCAGGGGCCCTACAATGAGCAGTTCTTC.

The V and J genes are TRBV5-8 and TRBJ2-3, with 9 bases fitting TRBD2. This CDR3 comprises 14 residues. J gave up 6 bases and V 7 bases, and 9 bases lay outside the gene matches. Germline-derived CDR1 and CDR2 are SGHTS and YDEGEE. CDR3 protein: CASGRLAGVDTQYF. CDR3 coding DNA: TGTGCCAGCGGGCGGTTAGCGGGAGTCGATACGCAGTATTTT.

The chain carries TRBV7-9 and TRBJ1-4, with D possibly TRBD1 on 6 matching bases. V lost 2 bases and J 6 bases, leaving 16 bases between the germline ends. The germline V gene has CDR1 SEHNR and CDR2 FQNEAQ (reference sequence). This CDR3 comprises 16 residues. The DNA for the CDR3 is TGTGCCAGCAGCTTAAGGTACTCGGACAGAGATGAAAAACTGTTTTTT. It yields the protein CASSLRYSDRDEKLFF.

The rearrangement joins TRBV28 to TRBJ1-1; D is undetermined. V was cut by 6 bases and J by 0 bases, with 8 bases left in between. From germline, CDR1 is MDHEN and CDR2 SYDVKM. The CDR3 has 13 amino acids. The chain's CDR3 is CASRLGMNTEAFF. In DNA, the CDR3 is TGTGCCAGCAGGTTAGGCATGAACACTGAAGCTTTCTTT.

J is TRBJ2-1 and V is TRBV19, with 8 bases fitting TRBD2. The V and J ends lost 5 bases and 8 bases, in that order; junction bases with no gene match: 14. The germline gives CDR1 LNHDA, CDR2 SQIVND (reference sequence). The CDR3 spans 16 residues. CDR3 loop: CASSPRPGLVSDEQFF. DNA for the CDR3: TGTGCCAGTAGTCCCCGACCGGGACTAGTCAGCGATGAGCAGTTCTTC.

This clone was picked up a small number of times. This sequence joins TRBV18 and TRBJ2-6; 7 nucleotides align to TRBD1. Germline CDR1 KGHSH, CDR2 LQKENI. The CDR3 runs 22 residues. The junction had 18 bases not matched to a gene; V was cut back by 1 base and J by 0 bases. In DNA form, the CDR3 reads TGTGCCAGCTCACCACGGATAGGGGGCTTACCCTCCCCCTCCTCTGGGGCCAACGTCCTGACTTTC. Translating it yields CASSPRIGGLPSPSSGANVLTF.

This clone occurred once. CDR3 nucleotides: TGCAGCGGAGCGTCCGGGGACAGGACCCTCAATGAGCAGTTCTTC. Translating it yields CSGASGDRTLNEQFF. This chain connects TRBV29-1 to TRBJ2-1; 8 positions match TRBD1. The CDR3 has 15 amino acids. V dropped 7 bases and J dropped 6; count of bases not matched to a gene: 14. From germline, CDR1 is SQVTM and CDR2 ANQGSEA.

The chain is built from TRBV27 and TRBJ2-7; 13 nucleotides agree with TRBD2. With 6 bases clipped from V and 4 bases from J, the junction kept 3 bases outside the gene matches. This CDR3 is built from 14 residues. The germline V gene encodes CDR1 MNHEY and CDR2 SMNVEV (reference sequence). CDR3 sequence (DNA): TGTGCCAGCAGGGCGGGACTAGCGGGATACGAGCAGTACTTC. Protein: CASRAGLAGYEQYF.